The entry below gives a single T cell receptor beta chain sequence along with its context. The data were taken from a study of blood T cell repertoires in COVID-19. V shed 2 bases and J shed 3 bases, with 11 bases lying between them. This CDR3 is 14 amino acids long. Germline CDR1 is KGHSH and CDR2 is LQKENI. TCRdb's copy holds only in-frame clones and misses some; the assay was immunoSEQ multiplex PCR. Among 230,000 or so clones listed, approximately 83% were seen once. This sequence was found in a man aged 45-65 years with active or convalescent COVID-19. This sequence joins TRBV18 and TRBJ2-7, with TRBD1 as a possible D gene (6 bases). The specimen sequenced was peripheral blood. The CDR3 DNA sequence: TGTGCCAGCTCACCAGGGAAACAGGGCTACGAGCAGTACTTC. Protein sequence: CASSPGKQGYEQYF.